The 21 T cell receptor beta chains below were found in one sample sequenced in a study of cytomegalovirus exposure and HLA in healthy donors. The PCR ran on 60 Vbeta and 13 Jbeta primers. Data came from immunoSEQ multiplex PCR; TCRdb stores just in-frame clones and leaves some out. The data show 150,000 or so clones, approximately 81% seen once. Sequencing used PBMCs. All receptors derive from a man aged 18 to 30 in good health and CMV-seronegative.

In its sample, this clone was seen once. The chain carries TRBV9 and TRBJ1-3; TRBD1 might be the D (5 bases). The CDR3 spans 14 residues. The V end was cut by 3 bases, the J end by 6 bases, with 13 bases between. The germline V gene has CDR1 SGDLS and CDR2 YYNGEE. CDR3 DNA: TGTGCCAGCAGCGATGGGGGGATCCCAAACACCATATATTTT. Encoded protein: CASSDGGIPNTIYF.

The chain recombines TRBV4-2 with TRBJ1-1; TRBD1 is a possible D gene (5 bases). This CDR3 comprises 15 residues. V was shortened by 3 bases and J by 1 base, with 12 bases between the two germline ends. Per the germline V gene, CDR1 is LGHNA and CDR2 is YNFKEQ. The CDR3 is CASSQTLGGNTEAFF. The CDR3 DNA reads as TGTGCCAGCAGCCAGACCTTGGGGGGGAACACTGAAGCTTTCTTT.

This clone has more than one count but fewer than ten. This chain joins TRBV18 and TRBJ2-7; TRBD2 agrees at 11 bases. Germline V gene lookup returns CDR1 KGHSH and CDR2 LQKENI. The CDR3 length is 15 residues. V lost 2 bases to trimming and J lost 5 bases; unmatched junction nucleotides: 5. CDR3 loop: CASSPSASGGNEQYF. CDR3 nucleotide sequence: TGTGCCAGCTCACCAAGTGCTAGCGGGGGGAACGAGCAGTACTTC.

The chain uses TRBV9 and TRBJ1-2, with a tentative D call TRBD1 (5 bases). Between the trimmed V and J ends, which lost 0 bases and 6 bases, there was a span of 15 bases. CDR1 and CDR2 from the germline V gene are SGDLS and YYNGEE. This CDR3 is built from 15 residues. CDR3 amino acids: CASSVGAQGRNGYTF. The CDR3 DNA reads as TGTGCCAGCAGCGTAGGGGCCCAGGGAAGGAATGGCTACACCTTC.

This sequence joins TRBV5-4 and TRBJ2-3; 8 nucleotides agree with TRBD1. The CDR3 sequence is 16 residues long. The junction had 10 bases not matched to a gene; V was cut back by 3 bases and J by 4 bases. Germline V CDR1 and CDR2: SGHNT, YYREEE (reference sequence). CDR3: CASSSPGQDLADTQYF. CDR3 coding DNA: TGTGCCAGCAGCTCCCCGGGACAGGATTTGGCAGATACGCAGTATTTT.

This clone was seen a single time. The chain links TRBV6-1 to TRBJ2-5; 8 positions match TRBD2. The V gene's germline CDR1 is MNHNS and CDR2 SASEGT. The CDR3 sequence is 15 residues long. The J segment lost 2 bases and the V segment lost 1 base, leaving 3 bases of the junction unmatched. CDR3 sequence: CASSEGAGGQETQYF. As DNA, the CDR3 is TGTGCCAGCAGTGAAGGGGCGGGGGGACAAGAGACCCAGTACTTC.

Sample share makes this clone medium-sized (0.01 to 0.1%). This chain links TRBV12-5 with TRBJ2-3, with TRBD2 matching over 10 bases. This CDR3 has 16 residues. CDR1 is LGHNT and CDR2 is FRNRAP in the germline V gene. V lost 6 bases, J lost 10 bases, and 16 bases stayed unmatched. CDR3 bases: TGTGCTAGTGGCCACCCCCCTAGCGGGGGAAACTACCCGCAGTATTTT. It specifies CASGHPPSGGNYPQYF.

The chain's CDR3 is CASRNRGPGTDTQYF. CDR3 bases: TGTGCCAGCAGAAACAGGGGGCCTGGCACAGATACGCAGTATTTT. The chain recombines TRBV6-4 with TRBJ2-3, with 9 bases matching TRBD1. The J segment lost 1 base and the V segment lost 6 bases, leaving 5 bases of the junction unmatched. This CDR3 is built from 15 residues. Germline V lookup: CDR1 MRHNA, CDR2 SNTAGT.

This clone was seen more than once but under ten times. This sequence joins TRBV15 and TRBJ1-5; 8 bases map to TRBD1. The CDR3 has 15 residues. V lost 5 bases and J lost 2; bases outside the gene matches: 5. Germline V gene data show CDR1 as LNHNV and CDR2 as YYDKDF (reference sequence). The CDR3 region has the DNA TGTGCCACCAGCGGGACAGGCCGAGGCAATCAGCCCCAGCATTTT. Amino acid sequence: CATSGTGRGNQPQHF.

The chain is built from TRBV9 and TRBJ2-2; D ambiguous. CDR1 and CDR2 (germline): SGDLS, YYNGEE. The CDR3 totals 14 residues. Trimming shortened V by 4 bases and J by 5 bases, and 12 bases separated the two germline ends. The CDR3 loop reads CASSPRFGTGELFF. CDR3 DNA sequence: TGTGCCAGCAGCCCCCGGTTCGGGACCGGGGAGCTGTTTTTT.

This sequence joins TRBV9 and TRBJ2-3; D gene ambiguous. Deletions cut 2 bases from V and 2 bases from J, with 12 bases between. Germline CDR1 and CDR2: SGDLS and YYNGEE. The CDR3 runs 15 residues. CDR3 DNA: TGTGCCAGCAGCGTCGATAACTCCCCCACAGATACGCAGTATTTT. Protein sequence: CASSVDNSPTDTQYF.

The rearrangement links TRBV6-5 to TRBJ2-5; possible D gene TRBD2, 6 bases. There are 11 residues in the CDR3. The germline CDR1 and CDR2 sequences are MNHEY and SVGAGI. Trimming stripped 2 bases from V and 11 bases from J, with 9 bases between. The CDR3 DNA sequence: TGTGCCAGCAGTTACGGAGGGGCGCAGTACTTC. Translation: CASSYGGAQYF.

This sequence joins TRBV18 and TRBJ2-3; TRBD1 matches at 10 bases. The germline CDR1 and CDR2 sequences are KGHSH and LQKENI. The CDR3 consists of 17 residues. The junction had 9 bases not matched to a gene; V was cut back by 3 bases and J by 3 bases. CDR3 amino acids: CASSPEPDRGFTDTQYF. The CDR3 coding sequence is TGTGCCAGCTCACCGGAGCCGGACAGGGGGTTTACAGATACGCAGTATTTT.

This sequence joins TRBV28 and TRBJ1-1; D not resolved. The CDR3 consists of 13 residues. V gave up 6 bases and J gave up 6 bases, with 14 bases separating them. CDR1 and CDR2 (germline): MDHEN, SYDVKM. The CDR3 bases are TGTGCCAGCAGCCCAGGTGAGTCGGCTGAAGCTTTCTTT. Translated, it gives CASSPGESAEAFF.

This rearrangement joins TRBV18 to TRBJ2-2, with D tentatively TRBD1 (6 bases). V was clipped by 4 bases and J by 1 base, with 10 bases between them. CDR1 and CDR2 from the germline V gene are KGHSH and LQKENI. The CDR3 contains 15 residues. The CDR3 sequence: CASSLRDKNTGELFF. The CDR3 DNA follows: TGTGCCAGCTCACTCCGGGACAAGAACACCGGGGAGCTGTTTTTT.

J is TRBJ1-1 and V is TRBV28, with TRBD1 matching over 9 bases. Per germline, CDR1 MDHEN and CDR2 SYDVKM. The CDR3 is 16 amino acids. V gave up 7 bases and J gave up 1 base; unmatched junction bases: 10. CDR3 bases: TGTGCCAGCAAGTACCGGCGACAGGGGGGGAACACTGAAGCTTTCTTT. Translated: CASKYRRQGGNTEAFF.

The J gene is TRBJ2-7, the V gene TRBV7-2, with TRBD2 as a possible D gene (7 bases). This CDR3 contains 14 residues. The V end was cut by 5 bases, the J end by 7 bases, with 18 bases between. Germline assignment: CDR1 SGHTA and CDR2 FQGNSA. The CDR3, as DNA: TGTGCCAGCAGCACCCCCGGGGGGCAGGTAGAGCAGTACTTC. This codes for CASSTPGGQVEQYF.

V gene TRBV4-1 combines with J gene TRBJ2-7; D is unclear. Trimming removed 1 base from V and 6 bases from J, with 7 bases in between. Per the germline V gene, CDR1 is MGHRA and CDR2 is YSYEKL. The CDR3 is made up of 12 amino acids. CDR3 coding DNA: TGCGCCAGCAGCCAAGGGCTTGGCGAGCAGTACTTC. It yields the protein CASSQGLGEQYF.

V gene TRBV28 combines with J gene TRBJ1-1; no clear D. Trimming cost V 5 bases and J 4 bases, with 8 bases left between them. CDR1 MDHEN and CDR2 SYDVKM come from the germline V gene. This CDR3 has 12 amino acids. The CDR3 spells CASSRHGTEAFF. The CDR3 coding sequence is TGTGCCAGCAGTCGACACGGCACTGAAGCTTTCTTT.

The chain recombines TRBV4-1 with TRBJ1-2; the D gene is possibly TRBD1 (5 bases). Germline V lookup: CDR1 MGHRA, CDR2 YSYEKL. This CDR3 has 12 amino acids. V gave up 4 bases and J gave up 10 bases, with 13 bases separating them. CDR3 amino acids: CASSPGPRDYTF. In DNA, the CDR3 is TGCGCCAGCAGCCCGGGACCGCGGGACTACACCTTC.

The chain recombines TRBV27 with TRBJ2-1; the match to TRBD2 covers 8 bases. Germline loops: CDR1 MNHEY, CDR2 SMNVEV (reference sequence). J was trimmed by 4 bases and V by 6 bases; bases with no gene match: 11. The CDR3 loop spans 16 amino acids. The DNA of the CDR3 is TGTGCCAGCAGGACACTCAGCGGGAGCGGGTACAATGAGCAGTTCTTC. It yields the protein CASRTLSGSGYNEQFF.